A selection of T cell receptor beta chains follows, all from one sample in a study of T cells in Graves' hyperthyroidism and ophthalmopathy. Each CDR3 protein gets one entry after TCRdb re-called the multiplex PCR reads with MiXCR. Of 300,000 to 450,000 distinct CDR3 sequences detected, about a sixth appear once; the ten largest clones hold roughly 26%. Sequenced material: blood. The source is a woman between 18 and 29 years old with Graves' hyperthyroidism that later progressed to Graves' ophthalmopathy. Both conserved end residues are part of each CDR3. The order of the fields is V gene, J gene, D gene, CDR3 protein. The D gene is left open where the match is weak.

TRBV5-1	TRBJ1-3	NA	CASSLAGGTIYF
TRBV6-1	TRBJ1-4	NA	CASTRTVGEKLFF
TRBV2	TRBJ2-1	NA	CASNPSESSYNEQFF
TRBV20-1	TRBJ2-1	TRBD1	CSATRGLYNEQFF
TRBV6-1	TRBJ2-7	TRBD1	CASSRAPDRGYEQYF
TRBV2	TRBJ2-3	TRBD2	CASTSGSGGDTQYF
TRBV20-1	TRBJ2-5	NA	CSASTGSQETQYF
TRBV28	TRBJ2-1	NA	CASSLTSGGTYNEQFF
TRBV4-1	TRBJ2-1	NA	CASSLRPSAGNEQFF
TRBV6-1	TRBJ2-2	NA	CASRVPGGELFF
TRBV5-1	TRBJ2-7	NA	CASSLGFFPSTKQYF
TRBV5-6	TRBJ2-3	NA	CASSGFNTDTQYF
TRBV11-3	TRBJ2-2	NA	CASSARWQANTGELFF
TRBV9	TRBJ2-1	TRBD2	CASSPRGLAGYNEQFF
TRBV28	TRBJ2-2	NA	CASRVWVEGELFF
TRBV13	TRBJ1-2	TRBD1	CASSLGFGQGNYGYTF
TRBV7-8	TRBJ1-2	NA	CASSLAPRAGGYTF
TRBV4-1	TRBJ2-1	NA	CASSPIGRGINEQFF
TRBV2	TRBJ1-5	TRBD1	CASETGSNQPQHF
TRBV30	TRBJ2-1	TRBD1	CAWAGTGGNEQFF
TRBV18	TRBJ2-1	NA	CASSPGIGVGVAEQFF
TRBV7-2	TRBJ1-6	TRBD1	CASSLIRQGASYNSPLHF
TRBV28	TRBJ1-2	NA	CASSFGQAPINYGYTF
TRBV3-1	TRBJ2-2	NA	CASSPSRYGLNTGELFF
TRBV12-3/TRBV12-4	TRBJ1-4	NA	CASSFQENEKLFF
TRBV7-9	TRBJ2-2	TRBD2	CASSPPGGRTGELFF
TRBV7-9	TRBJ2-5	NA	CASSSQVEQETQYF
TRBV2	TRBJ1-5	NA	CASTGDAYSNQPQHF
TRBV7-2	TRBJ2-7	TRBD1	CASSSSGTGGTDEQYF
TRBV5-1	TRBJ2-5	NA	CASSFLTTQETQYF
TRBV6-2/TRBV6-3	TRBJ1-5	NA	CASRDGGASQPQHF
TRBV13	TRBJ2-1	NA	CASSGQEGNEQFF
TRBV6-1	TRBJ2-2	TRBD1	CASSATGDRELFF
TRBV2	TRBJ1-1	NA	CASSEGVTGKPTEAFF
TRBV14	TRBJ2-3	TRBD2	CASSRSSGFSTDTQYF
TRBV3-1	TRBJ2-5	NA	CASSPRGETQYF
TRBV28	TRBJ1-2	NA	CASSLDRTYGYTF
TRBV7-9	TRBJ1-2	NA	CASSHGVGELYGYTF
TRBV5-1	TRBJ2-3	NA	CASSPVVHRDTQYF
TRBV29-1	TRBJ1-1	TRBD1	CSVVARQGNTEAFF
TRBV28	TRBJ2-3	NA	CASSLWGAGTDTQYF
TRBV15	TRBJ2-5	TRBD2	CATSSKGLAGGLQETQYF
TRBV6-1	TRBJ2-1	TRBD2	CASSSGLAKHNEQFF
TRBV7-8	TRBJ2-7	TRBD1	CASSPRGTGGSYEQYF
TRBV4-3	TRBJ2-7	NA	CASSQDAYSSYEQYF